This T cell receptor (beta chain) comes out of a study of blood T cell repertoires in COVID-19. Study information: Donors in the United States, Italy and Spain gave samples during acute or convalescent COVID-19. In each case, the material was cDNA or gDNA derived from T cells, B-cell-depleted T cells, or PBMCs.

Per the original data handling: How many nucleated cells were present was estimated from reference gene primer amplification. Produced via immunoSEQ multiplex PCR; TCRdb's table is partial and in-frame only. V and J calls and clone size are copied from that table; D and trimming were computed from the DNA. Here the sample spans fewer than 250,000 clones, around 83% being singletons. Trimming took 4 bases from V and 6 from J, leaving 7 bases between them. This CDR3 has 12 amino acids. The germline CDR1 and CDR2 sequences are SGHRS and YFSETQ. The clonotype originates from a woman in her forties or fifties with acute or convalescent COVID-19. The chain is built from TRBV5-1 and TRBJ2-2; TRBD1 might be the D (6 bases). The sample was peripheral blood. The CDR3 bases are TGCGCCAGCAGCCAGGGGTCCGGGGAGCTGTTTTTT. This gives the protein CASSQGSGELFF.